The clone carrying this TCR beta chain was recorded at least ten times. What it binds is unknown. This entry belongs to a study of early T cells in non-severe SARS-CoV-2 infection. Study summary: The sequenced material was bulk RNA from unsorted whole blood, and its chains were unpaired. Findings of the study overall: VDJdb matches were skewed toward anti-spike CD8 T cell responses.

This CDR3 has 12 amino acids. Between the trimmed V and J ends, which lost 2 bases and 5 bases, there was a span of 6 bases. Germline V gene lookup returns CDR1 MDHEN and CDR2 SYDVKM. Individual cDNA molecules each received unique molecular identifiers attached to them. TCRdb reprocessed the 5' RACE reads via MiXCR and lists one record per CDR3 protein. Here the sample spans 75,000 to 80,000 distinct CDR3 sequences, approximately 10% being singletons. Material: whole blood, obtained at baseline. The TCR comes from an adult who was a healthcare worker with PCR-confirmed SARS-CoV-2 infection or an uninfected control (not recorded which). This chain links TRBV28 with TRBJ1-2, with unresolved D. The CDR3 here is CASSLERYGYTF. The CDR3 region has the DNA TGTGCCAGCAGTTTAGAACGGTATGGCTACACCTTC.